This is a list of T cell receptor beta chains from one sample in a study of blood T cell repertoires in COVID-19. Profiling relied on immunoSEQ multiplex PCR, and the TCRdb table lists in-frame clones only, not all of them. Here the sample spans fewer than 35,000 clones, approximately 85% being singletons. The sequencing input was peripheral blood. Receptor source: an elderly man with active COVID-19. The CDR3 runs from the conserved cysteine through the conserved F or W. Each record gives: V gene, J gene, D gene, clone size, CDR3 DNA, CDR3 protein. The D gene is left open where the match is weak. Some rows have no size entry. The others give once, few or many, or a class for an expanded clone.

>TRBV3-1/TRBV3-2|TRBJ2-7|NA|NA
TGTGCCAGCAGCCTAGGACTGATACCCTACGAGCAGTACTTC
CASSLGLIPYEQYF
>TRBV19|TRBJ2-5|NA|NA
TGTGCCAGTAGTATCGCCCACGGAGGGACCCAGTACTTC
CASSIAHGGTQYF
>TRBV11-2|TRBJ2-3|TRBD2|once
TGTGCCAGCAGCCAAAGACTAGCGGGGGGCCCGGACACAGATACGCAGTATTTT
CASSQRLAGGPDTDTQYF
>TRBV3-1/TRBV3-2|TRBJ2-5|NA|NA
TGTGCCAGCAGCCAATCCCCAGGGCGAGAGACCCAGTACTTC
CASSQSPGRETQYF
>TRBV5-4|TRBJ2-2|NA|NA
TGTGCCAGCAGCTTGGGTTTCCAGGCGAACACCGGGGAGCTGTTTTTT
CASSLGFQANTGELFF
>TRBV2|TRBJ2-7|TRBD2|NA
TGTGCCAGCAGTACCGGGACTAGCGGGTCCCGTGACTTC
CASSTGTSGSRDF
>TRBV9|TRBJ1-2|NA|NA
TGTGCCAGCAGCGTAGACATTAACTATGGCTACACCTTC
CASSVDINYGYTF
>TRBV6-5|TRBJ1-2|NA|few
TGTGCCAGCAGCCGGGCGGGGGGTGACGGCTACACCTTC
CASSRAGGDGYTF
>TRBV18|TRBJ2-1|TRBD1|NA
TGTGCCAGCTCACACACAGGGGCCTCCTACAATGAGCAGTTCTTC
CASSHTGASYNEQFF
>TRBV6-6|TRBJ1-2|TRBD1|few
TGTGCCAGCAGTTACGACAGGGGAACTAACTATGGCTACACCTTC
CASSYDRGTNYGYTF
>TRBV19|TRBJ2-3|NA|NA
TGTGCCAGTAGTGCAGGGTTCGCAGATACGCAGTATTTT
CASSAGFADTQYF
>TRBV7-2|TRBJ1-2|TRBD1|few
TGTGCCAGCAGCTCGTCGACAGGGAACGCTAACTATGGCTACACCTTC
CASSSSTGNANYGYTF
>TRBV6-5|TRBJ1-6|NA|once
TGTGCCAGCAGTTCTCCAGGAAACAATTCACCCCTCCACTTT
CASSSPGNNSPLHF
>TRBV19|TRBJ1-1|NA|NA
TGTGCCACCAAGACAGGTTGGACTGAAGCTTTCTTT
CATKTGWTEAFF
>TRBV7-9|TRBJ1-4|TRBD1|NA
TGTGCCAGCAGCTCGGACAGGGATGAAAAACTGTTTTTT
CASSSDRDEKLFF
>TRBV5-1|TRBJ2-2|TRBD2|NA
TGCGCCAGCAGCTTGGCGGTAGCGGGGGACTACACCGGGGAGCTGTTTTTT
CASSLAVAGDYTGELFF
>TRBV19|TRBJ1-1|NA|NA
TGTGCCAGTAGTACGCAGGAGAACACTGAAGCTTTCTTT
CASSTQENTEAFF